This TCR beta chain is from a study of cytomegalovirus exposure and HLA in healthy donors. Study-wide results and limits: Later analysis placed DRB1 highest and HLA-C lowest in TCR association rates, which differed by HLA locus.

Note on this clone: Its antigen is not identified.

The PCR made use of 60 Vbeta and 13 Jbeta primers. Generated by immunoSEQ multiplex PCR, the TCRdb table keeps only in-frame clones and is missing some. The repertoire holds around 130,000 clones, with more than 70% as singletons. CDR1 and CDR2 from the germline V gene are SEHNR and FQNEAQ (reference sequence). The CDR3 loop spans 13 amino acids. Trimming removed 4 bases from V and 4 bases from J, with 10 bases in between. The sequencing sample was made of PBMCs. This TCR came from a woman aged 25 to 39 in good health and CMV-seropositive. The chain couples TRBV7-9 to TRBJ1-2; D not resolved. In DNA form, the CDR3 reads TGTGCCAGCAGCTCGACGGCGGTCTATGGCTACACCTTC. Amino acids: CASSSTAVYGYTF.